This T cell receptor (beta chain) is drawn from a study of graft-versus-host responses after intestinal transplantation. Whole-study findings and limits: Graft-donor T cell macrochimerism in patients accompanied high graft-versus-host to host-versus-graft clonal ratios in allografts.

Trimming pared 4 bases from V and 3 bases from J, leaving 19 bases between. Germline V gene lookup returns CDR1 SGHNT and CDR2 YENEEA. CDR3 length: 16 amino acids. Clones were read by immunoSEQ multiplex PCR, and TCRdb kept only the in-frame ones, dropping some. The table includes tens of thousands of clones, 91% detected once. Regarding this clone: Its antigen is not identified.

Source: unstimulated CD8+ T cells sorted from spleen or lymph node cells, taken before transplant. The TCR was taken from a human donor who was the organ donor for an intestinal transplant. The chain joins TRBV11-3 to TRBJ2-7; D not resolved. This CDR3 is CASSSDAALHFYEQYF. CDR3 bases: TGTGCCAGCAGCTCCGATGCGGCCCTCCATTTCTACGAGCAGTACTTC.